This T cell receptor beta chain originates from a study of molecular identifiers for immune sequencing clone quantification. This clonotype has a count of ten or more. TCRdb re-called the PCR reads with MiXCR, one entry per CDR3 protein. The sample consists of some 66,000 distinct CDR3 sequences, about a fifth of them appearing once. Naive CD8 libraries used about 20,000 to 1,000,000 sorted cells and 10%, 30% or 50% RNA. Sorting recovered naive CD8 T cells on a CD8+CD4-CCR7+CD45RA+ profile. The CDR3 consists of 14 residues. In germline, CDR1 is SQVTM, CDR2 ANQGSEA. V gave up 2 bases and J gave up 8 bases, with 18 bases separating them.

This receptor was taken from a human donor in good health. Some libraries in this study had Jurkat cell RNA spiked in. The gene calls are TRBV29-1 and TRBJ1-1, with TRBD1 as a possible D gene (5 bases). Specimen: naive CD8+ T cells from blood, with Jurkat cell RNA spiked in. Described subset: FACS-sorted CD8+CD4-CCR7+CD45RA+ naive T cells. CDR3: CSVEPAREVSEAFF. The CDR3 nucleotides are TGCAGCGTTGAACCGGCCAGGGAGGTTTCCGAAGCTTTCTTT.